What follows is one TCR beta chain and its context. V shed 0 bases and J shed 6 bases, with 9 bases lying between them. The CDR3 runs to 13 residues. Germline values: CDR1 MNHNS, CDR2 SASEGT. This specimen belongs to a study of prognosis after radiotherapy for stage I lung cancer. Study-wide background: Individuals diagnosed with stage I non-small cell lung cancer underwent enrollment between 2018 and 2019.

Genomic DNA yielded TCR beta CDR3, amplified by two-round multiplex PCR. Specific primers for each TRBV and TRBJ gene were what first-round PCR used. TCRdb recomputed calls from the multiplex PCR reads with MiXCR, one row per CDR3 protein. The table records about 27,000 distinct CDR3 sequences, around 30% of them present only once. The source is a donor over 45 with non-small cell lung cancer. This chain uses TRBV6-1 with TRBJ2-7; D not resolved. Sequencing was performed on PBMCs, taken before or after stereotactic body radiation therapy (not recorded which). The CDR3 coding sequence is TGTGCCAGCAGTGAAGCGAGGCTAACCGAGCAGTACTTC. Residues: CASSEARLTEQYF.